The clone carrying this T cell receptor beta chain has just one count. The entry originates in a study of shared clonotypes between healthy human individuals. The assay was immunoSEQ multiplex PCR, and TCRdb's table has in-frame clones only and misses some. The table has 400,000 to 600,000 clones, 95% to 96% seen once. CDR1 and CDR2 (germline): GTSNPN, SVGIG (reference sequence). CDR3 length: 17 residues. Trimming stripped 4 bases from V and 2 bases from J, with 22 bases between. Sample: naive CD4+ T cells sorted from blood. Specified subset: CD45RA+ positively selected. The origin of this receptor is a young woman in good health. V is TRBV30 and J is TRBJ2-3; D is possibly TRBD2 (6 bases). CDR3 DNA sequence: TGTGCCTGGATTATGGGGGGAATAGCGGAGTACACAGATACGCAGTATTTT. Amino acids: CAWIMGGIAEYTDTQYF.